These 23 T cell receptor beta chains were all obtained from the same sample, sequenced in a study of shared clonotypes between healthy human individuals. The table came from immunoSEQ multiplex PCR; TCRdb's copy has only in-frame clones and leaves some out. The table records around 1.6 million clones, around 98% of them present only once. Input material: naive CD4+ T cells sorted from blood. The subset was: CD45RA+ positively selected. These receptors were taken from a man aged 25 to 40 in good health.

In this sample, this clone turned up once. The genes are TRBV10-1 and TRBJ2-5; possibly TRBD1 or TRBD2 for D (5 bases each). The CDR3 has 15 residues. Germline CDR1 is WNHNN and CDR2 is SYGVQD (reference sequence). With 2 bases removed from V and 5 bases from J, the gap between germline ends came to 15 bases. CDR3 DNA: TGCGCCAGCAGTGAGGGGACCGCCCGAGGCGAGACCCAGTACTTC. Encoded protein: CASSEGTARGETQYF.

J is TRBJ1-2 and V is TRBV7-9; tentatively, D is TRBD1 (5 bases). This CDR3 spans 15 amino acids. Germline V gene lookup returns CDR1 SEHNR and CDR2 FQNEAQ (reference sequence). V was pared by 1 base and J by 3 bases, with 12 bases between. CDR3 loop: CASSLGRGSDYGYTF. CDR3 DNA: TGTGCCAGCAGCTTAGGGCGGGGGTCGGACTATGGCTACACCTTC.

This sequence joins TRBV19 and TRBJ1-2; no clear D gene. Trimming took 0 bases from V and 6 from J, leaving 11 bases between them. Germline V gene data show CDR1 as LNHDA and CDR2 as SQIVND (reference sequence). The CDR3 has 14 amino acids. The CDR3 coding sequence is TGTGCCAGTAGTATAGATCTACGGGCGCATGGCTACACCTTC. Protein product: CASSIDLRAHGYTF.

The chain has TRBV4-3 and TRBJ2-2, with TRBD2 identical over 8 bases. Germline V gives CDR1 LGHNA, CDR2 YSLEER. The CDR3 is made up of 18 amino acids. V gave up 0 bases and J gave up 7 bases; unmatched junction bases: 13. CDR3 in amino acids: CASSQDSNGRAGNGELFF. CDR3 coding DNA: TGCGCCAGCAGCCAAGATAGCAACGGGAGGGCGGGGAACGGGGAGCTGTTTTTT.

The genes are TRBV11-2 and TRBJ2-7; 9 bases match TRBD2. J gave up 11 bases and V 3 bases, and 2 bases lay outside the gene matches. CDR3 length equals 11 residues. The germline gives CDR1 SGHAT, CDR2 FQNNGV. CDR3 protein: CASSFGGREYF. For the CDR3, the DNA is TGTGCCAGCAGCTTCGGCGGGAGGGAGTACTTC.

V gene TRBV20-1 combines with J gene TRBJ2-1; D is uncertain. The CDR3 totals 11 residues. Germline V gene data show CDR1 as DFQATT and CDR2 as SNEGSKA (reference sequence). V shed 4 bases and J shed 4 bases, with 5 bases lying between them. CDR3 nucleotide sequence: TGCAGTGCTACAAATTACAATGAGCAGTTCTTC. Its protein is CSATNYNEQFF.

A word on this clone: Other DNA sequences in this specimen translate into the identical CDR3. The chain has TRBV5-1 and TRBJ2-1; D is unresolved. The CDR3 runs 16 residues. The germline gives CDR1 SGHRS, CDR2 YFSETQ. V lost 0 bases to trimming and J lost 2 bases, with 12 bases between them. DNA of the CDR3: TGCGCCAGCAGCTTGGCCTCTAGTGGGCCCTACAATGAGCAGTTCTTC. The encoded protein is CASSLASSGPYNEQFF. Full variable domain (outside the CDR3, taken from reference TRBV5-1 and TRBJ2-1): KAGVTQTPRYLIKTRGQQVTLSCSPISGHRSVSWYQQTPGQGLQFLFEYFSETQRNKGNFPGRFSGRQFSNSRSEMNVSTLELGDSALYLCASSLASSGPYNEQFFGPGTRLTVL.

The sample holds one count of this clone. The J gene is TRBJ2-1, the V gene TRBV11-2, with D possibly matching TRBD2 (6 bases). The germline V and J ends were trimmed by 3 bases and 8 bases, with 20 bases remaining between them. In germline, CDR1 is SGHAT, CDR2 FQNNGV. The CDR3 covers 16 residues. In nucleotides, the CDR3 is TGTGCCAGCAGCTTCTACGGGAGCCCACAATATTATGAGCAGTTCTTC. Amino acid sequence: CASSFYGSPQYYEQFF.

Details on this clone: This may be a read error: a much more frequent sequence differs by one nucleotide. V is TRBV19 and J is TRBJ2-7; D might be TRBD1 or TRBD2, each matching 5 bases. This CDR3 has 13 residues. Trimming took off 0 bases at V and 3 bases at J, with 6 bases between the two ends. Germline V CDR1 and CDR2: LNHDA, SQIVND (reference sequence). The CDR3, as DNA: TGTGCCAGTAGTATAGAGGGGGTCTACGAGCAGTACTTC. Its protein is CASSIEGVYEQYF.

This clone was detected once. The V call is TRBV7-2, the J call TRBJ2-3; D might be TRBD1 (6 bases). Germline CDR1 is SGHTA and CDR2 is FQGNSA. The CDR3 contains 14 residues. Trimming removed 3 bases from V and 2 bases from J, with 9 bases in between. The CDR3 reads CASSLRGHTDTQYF. In nucleotides, the CDR3 is TGTGCCAGCAGCTTGAGGGGACACACAGATACGCAGTATTTT.

The chain recombines TRBV28 with TRBJ2-1; 8 nucleotides line up with TRBD1. Trimming took 11 bases from V and 4 from J; bases not matched to a gene: 7. The CDR3 spans 13 residues. Germline CDR1 reads MDHEN; CDR2 reads SYDVKM. The CDR3: CAGGTGVYNEQFF. The CDR3 region has the DNA TGTGCCGGCGGGACAGGTGTATACAATGAGCAGTTCTTC.

This chain links TRBV27 with TRBJ1-5; 9 bases fit TRBD1. Unmatched junction bases numbered 6, after V lost 5 bases and J lost 1 base. Per germline, CDR1 MNHEY and CDR2 SMNVEV (reference sequence). There are 16 residues in the CDR3. CDR3 sequence: CASSPIQGASNQPQHF. CDR3 sequence (DNA): TGTGCCAGCAGTCCTATACAGGGGGCGAGCAATCAGCCCCAGCATTTT.

The rearrangement links TRBV7-6 to TRBJ1-2, with TRBD1 identical over 7 bases. The germline V gene encodes CDR1 SGHVS and CDR2 FNYEAQ. The junction had 9 bases not matched to a gene; V was cut back by 6 bases and J by 8 bases. The CDR3 contains 13 residues. CDR3 sequence reads: CASRGGQGEGYTF. The CDR3, as DNA: TGTGCCAGCAGAGGAGGGCAGGGGGAAGGCTACACCTTC.

This sequence joins TRBV7-6 and TRBJ2-7, with D unclear. The CDR3 has 16 amino acids. The germline gives CDR1 SGHVS, CDR2 FNYEAQ. V shed 1 base and J shed 2 bases, with 15 bases lying between them. CDR3 bases: TGTGCCAGCAGCTTAGTCGGCCTTACCGTACCCTACGAGCAGTACTTC. This encodes CASSLVGLTVPYEQYF.

The chain recombines TRBV6-5 with TRBJ1-4; no reliable D call. The V and J ends lost 0 bases and 6 bases respectively, with 8 bases between them. The V gene's germline CDR1 is MNHEY and CDR2 SVGAGI. CDR3 length: 14 amino acids. For the CDR3, the DNA is TGTGCCAGCAGTTACTCAGGCCAGGATGAAAAACTGTTTTTT. Translating it yields CASSYSGQDEKLFF.

In the case of this clone: The identical CDR3 is also encoded by other nucleotide sequences in the sample. V usage is TRBV28 and J usage is TRBJ2-7; 7 bases are a match to TRBD2. The CDR3 runs 12 residues. Germline lookup yields CDR1 MDHEN and CDR2 SYDVKM. J gave up 4 bases and V 6 bases, and 3 bases lay outside the gene matches. CDR3 coding DNA: TGTGCCAGCAGCCTAGCGGCTTACGAGCAGTACTTC. It encodes CASSLAAYEQYF.

The chain combines TRBV7-8 with TRBJ1-1, with unresolved D. V lost 1 base to trimming and J lost 1 base, with 7 bases between them. Per the germline V gene, CDR1 is SGHVS and CDR2 is FQNEAQ. The CDR3 is 14 residues long. The CDR3 protein is CASSLVAANTEAFF. DNA of the CDR3: TGTGCCAGCAGCTTAGTAGCAGCGAACACTGAAGCTTTCTTT.

The chain links TRBV9 to TRBJ1-2, with unresolved D. V lost 0 bases to trimming and J lost 14 bases, with 14 bases between them. Germline V CDR1 and CDR2: SGDLS, YYNGEE. The CDR3 loop spans 12 amino acids. The CDR3 loop is CASSVDTAPSTF. The CDR3 coding sequence is TGTGCCAGCAGCGTAGATACGGCCCCGAGTACCTTC.

The rearrangement uses TRBV28 and TRBJ1-5; D remains unclear. Trimming cost V 5 bases and J 9 bases, with 11 bases left between them. Looked up from germline, CDR1 is MDHEN and CDR2 is SYDVKM. The CDR3 spans 12 residues. CDR3 nucleotides: TGTGCCAGCAGTCAGCCCCTACCGCCCCAGCATTTT. This codes for CASSQPLPPQHF.

V is TRBV5-4 and J is TRBJ2-5, with 7 bases fitting TRBD2. The CDR3 runs to 14 residues. V trimming: 1 base; J trimming: 4 bases; junction bases outside the gene matches: 4. Germline CDR1 is SGHNT and CDR2 is YYREEE (reference sequence). CDR3 sequence: CASSLRTRTETQYF. CDR3 in DNA: TGTGCCAGCAGCTTGAGGACTAGAACAGAGACCCAGTACTTC. Full variable domain (rest looked up from reference TRBV5-4 and TRBJ2-5): ETGVTQSPTHLIKTRGQQVTLRCSSQSGHNTVSWYQQALGQGPQFIFQYYREEENGRGNFPPRFSGLQFPNYSSELNVNALELDDSALYLCASSLRTRTETQYFGPGTRLLVL.

The chain carries TRBV7-3 and TRBJ2-3; no clear D gene. The CDR3 loop spans 17 amino acids. The germline V and J ends were trimmed by 2 bases and 4 bases, with 19 bases remaining between them. CDR1 and CDR2 (germline): SGHTA, FQGTGA. The CDR3 DNA reads as TGTGCCAGCAGCTTATTCCCCCCCATCTCTTCTCCAGATACGCAGTATTTT. Translation: CASSLFPPISSPDTQYF.

The genes are TRBV6-1 and TRBJ2-3; no firm D call. Trimming took off 5 bases at V and 2 bases at J, with 8 bases between the two ends. CDR1 is MNHNS and CDR2 is SASEGT in the germline V gene. CDR3 length equals 13 residues. Here the CDR3 reads CASSLDFTDTQYF. The CDR3 bases are TGTGCCAGCAGTTTAGACTTCACAGATACGCAGTATTTT.

The rearrangement links TRBV2 to TRBJ2-3; no clear D. This CDR3 spans 13 amino acids. Germline CDR1 and CDR2: SNHLY and FYNNEI. With 6 bases removed from V and 8 bases from J, the gap between germline ends came to 15 bases. The CDR3 spells CASRPDRWGTQYF. For the CDR3, the DNA is TGTGCCAGCAGGCCAGACCGGTGGGGTACGCAGTATTTT.